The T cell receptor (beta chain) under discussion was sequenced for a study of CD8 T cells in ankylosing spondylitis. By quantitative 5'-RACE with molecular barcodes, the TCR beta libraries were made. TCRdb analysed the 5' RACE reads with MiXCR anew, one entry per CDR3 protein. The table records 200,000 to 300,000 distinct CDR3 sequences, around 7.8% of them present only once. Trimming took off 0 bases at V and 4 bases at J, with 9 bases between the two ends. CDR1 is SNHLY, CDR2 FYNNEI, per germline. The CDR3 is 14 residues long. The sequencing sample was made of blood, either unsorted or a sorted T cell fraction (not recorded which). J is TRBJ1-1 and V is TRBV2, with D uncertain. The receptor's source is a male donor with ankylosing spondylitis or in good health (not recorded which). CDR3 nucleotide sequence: TGTGCCAGCAGTGAAGCGGAGGGAGGCACTGAAGCTTTCTTT. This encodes CASSEAEGGTEAFF.